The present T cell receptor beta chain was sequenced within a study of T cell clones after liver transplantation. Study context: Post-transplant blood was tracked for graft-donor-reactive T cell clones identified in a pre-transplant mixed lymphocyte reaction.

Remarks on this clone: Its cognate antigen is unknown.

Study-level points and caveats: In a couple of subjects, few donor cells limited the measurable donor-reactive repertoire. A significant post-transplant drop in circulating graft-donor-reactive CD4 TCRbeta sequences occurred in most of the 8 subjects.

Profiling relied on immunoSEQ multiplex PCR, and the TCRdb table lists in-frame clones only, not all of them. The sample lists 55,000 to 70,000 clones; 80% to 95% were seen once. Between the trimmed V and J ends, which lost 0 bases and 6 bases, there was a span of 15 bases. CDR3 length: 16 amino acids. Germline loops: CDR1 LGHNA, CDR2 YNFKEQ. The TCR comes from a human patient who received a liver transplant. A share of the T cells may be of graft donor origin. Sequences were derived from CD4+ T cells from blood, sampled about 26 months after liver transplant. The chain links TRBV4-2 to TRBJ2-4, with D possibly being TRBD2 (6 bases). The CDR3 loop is CASSQDGTSERNIQYF. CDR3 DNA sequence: TGTGCCAGCAGCCAAGATGGGACTTCGGAAAGAAACATTCAGTACTTC.